This TCR beta chain derives from a study of shared clonotypes between healthy human individuals. Study as a whole: CD4 naive cells filled three plates per donor, CD4 memory three, CD8 naive two and CD8 memory one.

The authors distributed each subset's genomic DNA evenly over several immunoSEQ plates. Methods used by the authors: From ImmunoSEQ came sequences covering only the junction and carrying no quality scores, so filtering differed. Generated by immunoSEQ multiplex PCR, the TCRdb table keeps only in-frame clones and is missing some. The DNA gave D and trimming, while V, J and clone size come from that table. The table has 600,000 or so clones, approximately 96% seen once. A note on this clone: Its antigen is undetermined.

Germline values: CDR1 MDHEN, CDR2 SYDVKM. The CDR3 runs 14 residues. Trimming took 3 bases from V and 7 from J, leaving 12 bases between them. Naive CD8 cells lacked CD45RO and underwent positive selection for CCR7, leaving out terminally differentiated effector memory CD45RA+ cells. General study points: Depth of sequencing was expected to influence donor clonotype sharing.

The chain employs TRBV28 and TRBJ2-2; D tentatively fits TRBD1 or TRBD2 (6 bases each). Sequenced material: naive CD8+ T cells sorted from blood. The sequence was collected from a woman aged 30 to 39 in good health. This chain's CDR3 is CASSFLRDNGELFF. For the CDR3, the DNA is TGTGCCAGCAGTTTTTTGCGGGACAACGGGGAGCTGTTTTTT.